One T cell receptor (beta chain) is described in this entry. Its matching antigen is unknown. The sample originates from a study of shared clonotypes between healthy human individuals. Across the study: Sampling drew on donors who were two women and a few men aged 18 to 49. Three CD4 naive, three CD4 memory, two CD8 naive and one CD8 memory plate were used per donor.

Assay runs were performed at deep level. Assay: immunoSEQ multiplex PCR; the TCRdb copy retains only in-frame clones and omits some. The sample carries 800,000 to 1,200,000 clones, about four fifths recorded once. Study-wide findings and caveats: Specimens sampled were limited to blood, with tissue repertoires likely differing.

V lost 1 base and J 5 bases, leaving 11 bases between the germline ends. The CDR3 is 13 amino acids. The V gene's germline CDR1 is GTSNPN and CDR2 SVGIG (reference sequence). This receptor was identified in a man between 18 and 35 years old in good health. Some clones in this sample may be carry-over from other donors' samples. The source material was memory CD4+ T cells from PBMCs. Subset noted: CD45RA-negative fraction. This chain connects TRBV30 to TRBJ1-1; D call uncertain. The CDR3 DNA follows: TGTGCCTGGAGTGGTAGAGGTTTTACTGAAGCTTTCTTT. This gives the protein CAWSGRGFTEAFF. Full variable domain (rest looked up from reference TRBV30 and TRBJ1-1): SQTIHQWPATLVQPVGSPLSLECTVEGTSNPNLYWYRQAAGRGLQLLFYSVGIGQISSEVPQNLSASRPQDRQFILSSKKLLLSDSGFYLCAWSGRGFTEAFFGQGTRLTVV.